The clone carrying this T cell receptor beta chain has just a few counts. The target antigen is unknown. The record originates from a study of beta chain features in type 1 diabetes. In the study overall: Patient and healthy donor groups were alike in age, gender and cell yields. Whole-study findings and limits: Significant though moderate, a shortening of TCRB CDR3s appeared in all four CD4+ subsets of Type 1 diabetes patients. In type 1 diabetes patients, VDJ junctions had fewer insertions; deletions at these junctions were more frequent.

The CDR3 runs to 14 residues. V was pared by 5 bases and J by 7 bases, with 17 bases between. Germline V gene lookup returns CDR1 SGHTA and CDR2 FQGNSA. A CD45RO/CCR7/CD25/CD127/CD95/CD27 panel sorted naive, central memory, regulatory and stem cell-like memory CD4+ cells. Isolated RNA was reverse transcribed in full, so expressed TCRB transcripts were sequenced. Clones were sequenced by immunoSEQ multiplex PCR, and TCRdb holds only the in-frame ones, with some missing. The sample records 100,000 to 150,000 clones, 9% being singletons. What was sequenced was central memory CD4+ T cells from blood. This TCR derives from a man aged 25-45 years with type 1 diabetes. The gene calls are TRBV7-2 and TRBJ2-5; maybe TRBD1 (5 bases). CDR3 in DNA: TGTGCCAGCAGCGACGGTGGGGCCTGGGGGACCCAGTACTTC. This translates into CASSDGGAWGTQYF.